This T cell receptor (beta chain) was observed in a study of molecular identifiers for immune sequencing clone quantification. TCRdb ran MiXCR on the PCR reads and lists one entry per CDR3 protein. The sample has about 640,000 distinct CDR3 sequences; just under 20% are singletons. Per germline, CDR1 MDHEN and CDR2 SYDVKM. The CDR3 contains 14 residues. V shed 3 bases, J shed 6 bases, and the junction held 7 bases outside the gene matches. This clonotype was counted between two and nine times. J is TRBJ2-7 and V is TRBV28; 8 nucleotides align to TRBD2. Material for sequencing was naive CD8+ T cells from blood, with Jurkat cell RNA spiked in. The subset was: FACS-sorted CD8+CD4-CCR7+CD45RA+ naive T cells. The sequence came from a human donor in good health. Some libraries in this study had Jurkat cell RNA spiked in. CDR3 sequence (DNA): TGTGCCAGCAGTTTCCCGGGAGGGCCGGGCGAGCAGTACTTC. This gives the protein CASSFPGGPGEQYF.